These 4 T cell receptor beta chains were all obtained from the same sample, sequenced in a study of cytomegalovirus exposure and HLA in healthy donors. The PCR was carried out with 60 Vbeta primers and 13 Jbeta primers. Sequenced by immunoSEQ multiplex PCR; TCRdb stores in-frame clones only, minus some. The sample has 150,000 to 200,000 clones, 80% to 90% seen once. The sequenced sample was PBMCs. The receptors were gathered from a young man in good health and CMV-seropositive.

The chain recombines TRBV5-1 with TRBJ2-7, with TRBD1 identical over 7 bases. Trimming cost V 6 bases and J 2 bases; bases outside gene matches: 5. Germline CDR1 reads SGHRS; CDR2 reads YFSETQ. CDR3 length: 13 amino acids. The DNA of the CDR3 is TGCGCCAGCACCACGACAGGGCCCTACGAGCAGTACTTC. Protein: CASTTTGPYEQYF.

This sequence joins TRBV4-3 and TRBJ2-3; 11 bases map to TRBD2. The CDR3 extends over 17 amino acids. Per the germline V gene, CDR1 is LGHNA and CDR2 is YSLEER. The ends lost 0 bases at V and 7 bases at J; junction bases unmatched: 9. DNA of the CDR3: TGCGCCAGCAGCCAAGATCTCGCTAGCGGGGGGTTATATACGCAGTATTTT. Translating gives CASSQDLASGGLYTQYF.

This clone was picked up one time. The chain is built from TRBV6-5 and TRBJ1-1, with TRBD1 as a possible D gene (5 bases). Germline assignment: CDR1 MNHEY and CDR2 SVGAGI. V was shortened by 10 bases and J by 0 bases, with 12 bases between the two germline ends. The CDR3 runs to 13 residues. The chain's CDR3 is CATSTDMNTEAFF. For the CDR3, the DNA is TGTGCCACCTCGACGGACATGAACACTGAAGCTTTCTTT.

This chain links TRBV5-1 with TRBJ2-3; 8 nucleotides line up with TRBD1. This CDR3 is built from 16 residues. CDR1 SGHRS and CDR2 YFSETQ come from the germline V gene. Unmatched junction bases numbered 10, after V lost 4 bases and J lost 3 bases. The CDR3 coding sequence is TGCGCCAGCAGCCGCCCGACAGGGGTCCTGACAGATACGCAGTATTTT. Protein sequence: CASSRPTGVLTDTQYF.